This is a list of T cell receptor beta chains from one sample in a study of blood T cell repertoires in COVID-19. The repertoire was sequenced with immunoSEQ multiplex PCR; TCRdb's copy has only in-frame clones and lacks some. The repertoire has approximately 76,000 clones, roughly nine tenths of them found once; the top ten carry 1.9%. The sample comprised peripheral blood. These TCRs come from a woman aged 60-70 years with acute or convalescent COVID-19. Each CDR3 is given with its conserved first and last residue. D genes are given only for firm matches. A clone size is listed for some rows: how often the clone was seen (once, few, many), or a class if it is expanded.

V gene	clone size	D gene	J gene	CDR3 protein	CDR3 DNA
TRBV5-1	-	TRBD2	TRBJ2-5	CASSRVGEGTQYF	TGCGCCAGCAGCCGCGTGGGGGAGGGGACCCAGTACTTC
TRBV7-2	-	-	TRBJ2-7	CASSNWAGTYEQYF	TGTGCCAGCTCGAACTGGGCGGGCACCTACGAGCAGTACTTC
TRBV7-6	-	-	TRBJ2-7	CASSLSGRGSSYEQYF	TGTGCCAGCAGCTTATCAGGTCGGGGGAGCTCCTACGAGCAGTACTTC
TRBV29-1	-	-	TRBJ2-3	CSVERSAGTDTQYF	TGCAGCGTTGAAAGGTCCGCGGGCACAGATACGCAGTATTTT
TRBV7-2	-	-	TRBJ2-7	CASSLERVSYEQYF	TGTGCCAGCAGCTTAGAGAGGGTTTCCTACGAGCAGTACTTC
TRBV5-1	once	TRBD2	TRBJ2-3	CASSFLAGGATDTQYF	TGCGCCAGCAGCTTCCTAGCGGGGGGGGCCACAGATACGCAGTATTTT
TRBV2	-	-	TRBJ1-1	CARGSGPNTEAFF	TGTGCCAGGGGGAGCGGCCCGAACACTGAAGCTTTCTTT
TRBV27	-	-	TRBJ2-3	CASVGQRSTDTQYF	TGTGCCAGCGTCGGACAGCGAAGCACAGATACGCAGTATTTT
TRBV7-2	-	TRBD1	TRBJ2-7	CASRGAGGSYEQYF	TGTGCCAGCCGAGGGGCAGGGGGCAGCTACGAGCAGTACTTC
TRBV5-1	once	-	TRBJ2-1	CASSSGTTQGQQFF	TGCGCCAGCAGCTCCGGAACAACACAGGGACAGCAGTTCTTC
TRBV6-2/TRBV6-3	-	TRBD1	TRBJ2-6	CASSPPGTGTGANVLTF	TGTGCCAGCAGCCCCCCCGGGACAGGGACTGGGGCCAACGTCCTGACTTTC
TRBV5-1	-	TRBD1	TRBJ2-7	CASSLWTGPYEQYF	TGCGCCAGCAGCCTGTGGACAGGCCCCTACGAGCAGTACTTC
TRBV2	-	-	TRBJ1-2	CASRGPNRVGLGYTF	TGTGCCAGCAGGGGTCCAAACAGGGTTGGTTTAGGCTACACCTTC
TRBV28	-	-	TRBJ1-4	CASSPPGGDEKLFF	TGTGCCAGCAGTCCGCCGGGGGGGGATGAAAAACTGTTTTTT
TRBV7-2	-	TRBD2	TRBJ2-5	CASSLSGRGQETQYF	TGTGCCAGCAGCCTTAGCGGGAGAGGGCAAGAGACCCAGTACTTC
TRBV7-6	-	-	TRBJ2-7	CASSLARDGKQYF	TGTGCCAGCAGCTTAGCCAGGGATGGAAAACAGTACTTC
TRBV7-2	once	-	TRBJ2-7	CASSPEAGQRVRQYF	TGTGCCAGCAGCCCTGAGGCGGGACAGAGGGTAAGGCAGTACTTC
TRBV14	few	-	TRBJ1-2	CASSQDGAGVYYGYTF	TGTGCCAGCAGCCAAGATGGGGCAGGGGTCTACTATGGCTACACCTTC
TRBV28	-	-	TRBJ1-2	CASSPTSPNYGYTF	TGTGCCAGCAGTCCAACAAGTCCTAACTATGGCTACACCTTC
TRBV7-8	-	-	TRBJ2-5	CASSFVQAETQYF	TGTGCCAGCAGCTTTGTGCAGGCGGAGACCCAGTACTTC
TRBV30	-	-	TRBJ2-7	CAWTHQGEQYF	TGTGCCTGGACTCACCAGGGTGAGCAGTACTTC
TRBV5-1	-	-	TRBJ2-1	CASSTSPSNEQFF	TGCGCCAGCAGCACGAGTCCTAGTAATGAGCAGTTCTTC
TRBV9	few	-	TRBJ1-6	CASSVAGGENSPLHF	TGTGCCAGCAGCGTAGCGGGTGGGGAGAATTCACCCCTCCACTTT
TRBV20-1	-	-	TRBJ1-4	CSASRLRVFGEKLFF	TGCAGTGCTAGTCGACTCAGGGTGTTCGGTGAAAAACTGTTTTTT
TRBV7-9	-	-	TRBJ1-1	CASSSRTATNTEAFF	TGTGCCAGCAGCTCAAGGACAGCCACGAACACTGAAGCTTTCTTT
TRBV11-2	-	TRBD1	TRBJ2-5	CASSLPRDRGIGTQYF	TGTGCCAGCAGCCTCCCCCGGGACAGGGGGATCGGGACCCAGTACTTC
TRBV7-3	-	TRBD2	TRBJ2-1	CASSPRLADYNEQFF	TGTGCCAGCAGCCCCCGACTAGCAGACTACAATGAGCAGTTCTTC
TRBV6-1	-	TRBD2	TRBJ2-3	CASSSSGSETDTQYF	TGTGCCAGCAGCTCTAGCGGGAGCGAAACAGATACGCAGTATTTT
TRBV19	once	-	TRBJ1-5	CASSVAGVTQPQHF	TGTGCCAGTAGTGTCGCGGGGGTAACTCAGCCCCAGCATTTT
TRBV7-2	-	-	TRBJ2-5	CASSYGLGTLQYF	TGTGCCAGCAGCTATGGACTGGGGACTCTCCAGTACTTC
TRBV28	-	TRBD1	TRBJ1-6	CASRTAGGGNSPLHF	TGTGCCAGCAGGACCGCAGGGGGTGGAAATTCACCCCTCCACTTT